This T cell receptor (beta chain) comes out of a study of T cells after yellow fever vaccination. CDR1 and CDR2 from the germline V gene are SGHRS and YFSETQ. The CDR3 covers 16 residues. V lost 3 bases and J 8 bases, leaving 20 bases between the germline ends. A process of 5'RACE template switching, which added a universal primer site and UMIs, was used to make TCR cDNA. TCRdb reprocessed the 5' RACE reads via MiXCR and lists one record per CDR3 protein. The sample has just over 250,000 distinct CDR3 sequences; roughly 4.8% are singletons. Overall study findings and caveats: Primary-vaccination clones mostly resurfaced post-booster (under 98% CD4, roughly 90% CD8). Clonotypes shared by both compartments, CD4 and CD8, made up a small share.

As regards this clonotype: Antigen specificity is unknown.

The source was CD4+ T cells sorted from PBMCs, collected on the day of the yellow fever booster vaccination. The clonotype comes from a man younger than 35 who received the YFV17D yellow fever vaccine. The chain is built from TRBV5-1 and TRBJ1-4; the D gene is possibly TRBD1 (6 bases). The CDR3 DNA is TGCGCCAGCAGCTCCACCCGACAGGCCCCTGGGGAAAAACTGTTTTTT. This gives the protein CASSSTRQAPGEKLFF.